The T cell receptor beta chain under discussion was sequenced for a study of T cell responses to AZD1222 COVID-19 vaccine. The CDR3 extends over 14 amino acids. V gave up 2 bases and J gave up 1 base, with 8 bases separating them. Germline CDR1 is KGHSH and CDR2 is LQKENI. As to this clone: What it binds is unknown.

Libraries were prepared by immunoSEQ multiplex PCR; TCRdb keeps only in-frame clonotypes and omits some of them. There are around 160,000 clones in the sample; about 93% occur only once, and 1.5% to 2% lies in the top ten. Study-wide results and caveats: Seropositivity was recorded at baseline in only 5 or 6 AZD1222 recipients.

Source: peripheral blood, taken on day 0 of AZD1222 vaccination. The chain employs TRBV18 and TRBJ1-1; D gene uncertain. The receptor comes from an adult in good health. This chain's CDR3 is CASSPSNRNTEAFF. CDR3 DNA: TGTGCCAGCTCACCAAGTAACAGGAACACTGAAGCTTTCTTT. Full variable domain (remainder filled in from reference TRBV18 and TRBJ1-1): NAGVMQNPRHLVRRRGQEARLRCSPMKGHSHVYWYRQLPEEGLKFMVYLQKENIIDESGMPKERFSAEFPKEGPSILRIQQVVRGDSAAYFCASSPSNRNTEAFFGQGTRLTVV.